This paragraph covers one T cell receptor beta chain sequence. The whole isolated RNA underwent reverse transcription, so sequencing captured expressed TCRB transcripts. The method was immunoSEQ multiplex PCR; TCRdb's version includes in-frame clones alone and lacks a portion of them. The sample carries 400,000 to 550,000 clones, 11% recorded once. The record originates from a study of beta chain features in type 1 diabetes. There are 11 residues in the CDR3. Germline CDR1 and CDR2: SGHDT and YYEEEE. Trimming left V 2 bases short and J 10 bases short, with 9 bases between. What was sequenced was naive CD4+ T cells from blood. The chain recombines TRBV5-6 with TRBJ2-5, with D unresolved. The TCR originated in a woman younger than 35 in good health. CDR3 sequence reads: CASSFGGVQYF. In DNA, the CDR3 is TGTGCCAGCAGCTTTGGTGGGGTCCAGTACTTC.